Listed below are T cell receptor beta chains from one sample, sequenced in a study of T cells in Graves' hyperthyroidism and ophthalmopathy. TCRdb redid the calling of the multiplex PCR reads with MiXCR, one entry per CDR3 protein. The profile shows approximately 640,000 distinct CDR3 sequences, 45% of them singletons. Material for sequencing was peripheral blood or thyroid tissue (not recorded which). These receptors were taken from an adult man with Graves' disease, either hyperthyroidism or ophthalmopathy (not recorded which). Both conserved end residues are part of each CDR3. A D gene is named only where the DNA matches it firmly. A clone size is listed for some rows: how often the clone was seen (once, few, many), or a class if it is expanded.

v_gene	abundance	j_gene	d_gene	CDR3aa	CDR3nt
TRBV10-3	many	TRBJ1-6	TRBD1	CAISGIDRGSSSSPLHF	TGTGCCATCAGTGGGATAGACAGGGGATCTTCGTCTTCACCCCTCCACTTT
TRBV29-1	.	TRBJ2-7	.	CSVDGGASYEQYF	TGCAGCGTAGACGGCGGGGCCTCCTACGAGCAGTACTTC
TRBV2	many	TRBJ2-7	.	CASIFEGGPYEQYF	TGTGCCAGCATCTTTGAGGGAGGACCCTACGAGCAGTACTTC
TRBV20-1	.	TRBJ2-5	.	CSASDGAGEETQYF	TGCAGTGCTAGTGATGGGGCAGGGGAAGAGACCCAGTACTTC
TRBV19	many	TRBJ1-1	.	CASSILDNTEAFF	TGTGCCAGTAGTATTCTGGACAACACTGAAGCTTTCTTT
TRBV9	.	TRBJ1-2	TRBD1	CASSPWGSGGNYGYTF	TGTGCCAGCAGCCCTTGGGGGTCAGGGGGCAACTATGGCTACACCTTC
TRBV13	.	TRBJ1-1	TRBD1	CASSLTGTGSEAFF	TGTGCCAGCAGTCTCACCGGGACAGGCAGTGAAGCTTTCTTT
TRBV12-3/TRBV12-4	.	TRBJ2-5	.	CASSFGKETQYF	TGTGCCAGCAGTTTTGGGAAAGAGACCCAGTACTTC
TRBV2	.	TRBJ2-5	TRBD2	CASSQVFGTSGRAPETQYF	TGTGCCAGCAGCCAAGTCTTTGGGACTAGCGGGAGGGCCCCGGAGACCCAGTACTTC
TRBV10-3	.	TRBJ2-7	TRBD1	CAISPRQGADYEQYF	TGTGCCATCAGCCCTAGACAGGGGGCCGACTACGAGCAGTACTTC
TRBV20-1	.	TRBJ2-7	.	CSATDLAGTYEQYF	TGCAGTGCCACCGACCTGGCGGGAACTTACGAGCAGTACTTC
TRBV24-1	.	TRBJ2-5	TRBD1	CATSENPGQGQETQYF	TGTGCCACCAGTGAGAATCCGGGACAGGGTCAAGAGACCCAGTACTTC
TRBV6-1	.	TRBJ1-1	.	CASSPNWFSTEAFF	TGTGCCAGCAGTCCGAACTGGTTCTCCACTGAAGCTTTCTTT
TRBV7-2	few	TRBJ2-7	.	CASSQARTSYEQYF	TGTGCCAGCAGCCAAGCCAGGACCTCCTACGAGCAGTACTTC
TRBV29-1	.	TRBJ2-2	.	CSVVGGQGNTGELFF	TGCAGCGTTGTTGGGGGGCAGGGGAACACCGGGGAGCTGTTTTTT
TRBV2	.	TRBJ1-1	.	CASSQGVGQSEAFF	TGTGCCAGCAGCCAAGGGGTCGGACAGAGTGAAGCTTTCTTT
TRBV7-3	.	TRBJ1-3	.	CASSLALANYGYTIYF	TGTGCCAGCAGCTTAGCGCTAGCCAACTATGGCTACACCATATATTTT
TRBV7-2	few	TRBJ1-2	TRBD1	CASSFDPTGGYGYTF	TGTGCCAGCAGTTTCGACCCGACAGGGGGCTATGGCTACACCTTC
TRBV6-1	.	TRBJ1-6	.	CASSERGRPNSPLHF	TGTGCCAGCAGTGAGCGGGGCAGACCTAATTCACCCCTCCACTTT
TRBV29-1	.	TRBJ1-2	TRBD1	CSVNRGMNGYTF	TGCAGCGTTAACAGGGGAATGAATGGCTACACCTTC
TRBV9	many	TRBJ1-5	.	CASTPTGQGQPQHF	TGTGCCAGCACCCCAACAGGGCAGGGTCAGCCCCAGCATTTT
TRBV29-1	.	TRBJ2-7	.	CSVQAGPTYEQYF	TGCAGCGTTCAAGCGGGTCCGACCTACGAGCAGTACTTC
TRBV19	few	TRBJ1-4	.	CASSMERLEKLFF	TGTGCCAGTAGTATGGAAAGATTAGAAAAACTGTTTTTT
TRBV5-1	.	TRBJ1-3	.	CASSLGSSGLVGNTIYF	TGCGCCAGCAGCTTAGGGTCATCAGGGCTGGTTGGAAACACCATATATTTT
TRBV9	few	TRBJ2-6	.	CASSGPPSNVLTF	TGTGCCAGCAGCGGTCCCCCCTCCAACGTCCTGACTTTC
TRBV2	.	TRBJ1-5	.	CASSEARGRSNQPQHF	TGTGCCAGCAGTGAAGCGCGGGGTAGGAGCAATCAGCCCCAGCATTTT
TRBV5-1	.	TRBJ2-7	.	CASSLWGPHDEQYF	TGCGCCAGCAGCTTGTGGGGTCCGCACGACGAGCAGTACTTC
TRBV7-9	.	TRBJ1-3	.	CASSLILRSGNTIYF	TGTGCCAGCAGTTTAATTCTGCGCTCTGGAAACACCATATATTTT
TRBV29-1	.	TRBJ1-1	TRBD1	CSSYGTGGLNTEAFF	TGCAGCAGTTACGGGACAGGGGGTTTGAACACTGAAGCTTTCTTT
TRBV12-3/TRBV12-4	many	TRBJ1-2	TRBD1	CASSTGGYGYTF	TGTGCCAGCAGCACAGGGGGCTATGGCTACACCTTC
TRBV24-1	.	TRBJ1-4	TRBD1	CATRVDRGNEKLFF	TGTGCCACCAGGGTGGACAGGGGTAATGAAAAACTGTTTTTT
TRBV10-3	.	TRBJ1-1	.	CAISESVTGNTEAFF	TGTGCCATCAGTGAGTCCGTGACAGGCAACACTGAAGCTTTCTTT
TRBV9	few	TRBJ2-6	.	CASSPTVSTSGANVLTF	TGTGCCAGCAGCCCGACAGTCTCCACCTCTGGGGCCAACGTCCTGACTTTC
TRBV12-3/TRBV12-4	.	TRBJ2-7	.	CASSYTPTGTYEQYF	TGTGCCAGCAGTTACACTCCGACAGGAACCTACGAGCAGTACTTC
TRBV12-3/TRBV12-4	few	TRBJ1-2	.	CASRDDSGNYGYTF	TGTGCCAGCAGGGATGACAGTGGGAACTATGGCTACACCTTC
TRBV13	.	TRBJ2-7	TRBD1	CASSVQGVHEQYF	TGTGCCAGCAGCGTGCAGGGGGTGCACGAGCAGTACTTC
TRBV6-1	few	TRBJ1-4	TRBD1	CASRQQGAEEKLFF	TGTGCCAGCAGACAACAGGGGGCCGAAGAAAAACTGTTTTTT
TRBV7-2	.	TRBJ2-7	.	CASSLLPDSVYEQYF	TGTGCCAGCAGCCTTTTGCCCGACAGTGTCTACGAGCAGTACTTC
TRBV19	few	TRBJ2-7	TRBD1	CASSTAGTGFYEQYF	TGTGCCAGTAGCACTGCCGGGACAGGCTTTTACGAGCAGTACTTC
TRBV10-2	many	TRBJ1-1	.	CASRVGTEAFF	TGCGCCAGTAGGGTGGGCACTGAAGCTTTCTTT
TRBV2	few	TRBJ2-2	.	CASRRSGNTGELFF	TGTGCCAGCAGGCGCAGCGGGAACACCGGGGAGCTGTTTTTT
TRBV6-1	.	TRBJ1-1	.	CASRELGGNTEAFF	TGTGCCAGCAGAGAACTAGGCGGGAACACTGAAGCTTTCTTT
TRBV2	many	TRBJ1-4	TRBD1	CASIAIGTGVKKLFF	TGTGCCAGCATCGCGATCGGGACAGGGGTAAAAAAACTGTTTTTT
TRBV2	.	TRBJ1-1	.	CASSEGIADEAFF	TGTGCCAGCAGTGAGGGCATAGCGGATGAAGCTTTCTTT
TRBV5-4	many	TRBJ1-2	.	CASSPYLSNYGYTF	TGTGCCAGCAGCCCTTACCTCTCTAACTATGGCTACACCTTC
TRBV5-1	.	TRBJ1-1	.	CASSRGETEAFF	TGCGCCAGCAGCAGAGGGGAAACTGAAGCTTTCTTT
TRBV5-8	few	TRBJ1-5	.	CASSLNQNQPQHF	TGTGCCAGCAGCTTAAACCAGAATCAGCCCCAGCATTTT
TRBV29-1	few	TRBJ1-5	.	CSVDRGNNQPQHF	TGCAGCGTTGATCGCGGGAACAATCAGCCCCAGCATTTT
TRBV20-1	many	TRBJ2-7	.	CSSRASPYEQYF	TGCAGTTCCCGGGCCTCTCCCTACGAGCAGTACTTC
TRBV7-2	many	TRBJ2-5	.	CASSHGGPETQYF	TGTGCCAGCAGCCATGGGGGTCCGGAGACCCAGTACTTC
TRBV7-9	.	TRBJ2-5	.	CASSLLGNKDVTQYF	TGTGCCAGCAGCCTACTGGGAAATAAAGATGTGACCCAGTACTTC
TRBV2	.	TRBJ2-7	TRBD1	CASSDDRGNEQYF	TGTGCCAGCAGTGATGACAGGGGCAACGAGCAGTACTTC
TRBV15	once	TRBJ2-7	TRBD2	CATTSEGSGPNEQYF	TGTGCCACCACCTCGGAGGGTAGCGGGCCTAATGAGCAGTACTTC
TRBV12-3/TRBV12-4	few	TRBJ1-2	.	CASSSEYGYTF	TGTGCCAGCAGTTCTGAATATGGCTACACCTTC
TRBV9	.	TRBJ2-7	TRBD1	CASSQGQGVYEQYF	TGTGCCAGCAGCCAAGGCCAGGGGGTCTACGAGCAGTACTTC